The 12 T cell receptor beta chains presented below share a single source sample, sequenced in a study of long-term antiretroviral therapy in people with HIV. With survey level as its setting, the immunoSEQ assay was v3.0. Sequencing used immunoSEQ multiplex PCR; TCRdb keeps in-frame clones, though not all of them. The table includes around 25,000 clones, around 81% detected once. Sample: unsorted PBMCs, taken at the start of antiretroviral therapy, before treatment. These receptor sequences come from a woman aged 18 to 35 with HIV.

DNA of the CDR3: TGTGCCAGCAGTTACTCTTTGGACAGGGATAATTCACCCCTCCACTTT. Translating gives CASSYSLDRDNSPLHF. The chain carries TRBV6-6 and TRBJ1-6, with 8 bases lining up with TRBD1. Trimming took 0 bases from V and 5 from J; bases not matched to a gene: 3. Germline-derived CDR1 and CDR2 are MNHNY and SVGAGI (reference sequence). The length of the CDR3 is 16 residues.

This sequence joins TRBV7-9 and TRBJ2-1; no clear D. Looked up from germline, CDR1 is SEHNR and CDR2 is FQNEAQ (reference sequence). This CDR3 is 15 amino acids long. Trimming cost V 5 bases and J 0 bases, with 11 bases left between them. The CDR3: CASSNHGDSYNEQFF. CDR3 DNA: TGTGCCAGCAGCAACCACGGTGACTCCTACAATGAGCAGTTCTTC.

The rearrangement uses TRBV28 and TRBJ2-7; D remains unclear. Trimming removed 2 bases at V and 6 bases at J, with 14 bases between. CDR3 length: 14 residues. In germline, CDR1 is MDHEN, CDR2 SYDVKM. CDR3 sequence: CASSLMGSGREQYF. CDR3 coding DNA: TGTGCCAGCAGTTTAATGGGTTCCGGACGCGAGCAGTACTTC.

The chain recombines TRBV4-2 with TRBJ2-3; 9 bases line up with TRBD2. V dropped 2 bases and J dropped 2; count of bases not matched to a gene: 5. CDR1 is LGHNA and CDR2 is YNFKEQ in the germline V gene. The CDR3 extends over 16 amino acids. CDR3 region: CASSQHSGGFTDTQYF. CDR3 nucleotides: TGTGCCAGCAGCCAACATAGCGGGGGTTTCACAGATACGCAGTATTTT.

V and J are TRBV30 and TRBJ2-2; D remains unclear. V lost 7 bases and J 3 bases, leaving 6 bases between the germline ends. Per the germline V gene, CDR1 is GTSNPN and CDR2 is SVGIG (reference sequence). There are 11 residues in the CDR3. CDR3: CAFADTGELFF. CDR3 nucleotides: TGTGCCTTTGCGGACACCGGGGAGCTGTTTTTT.

The chain is built from TRBV7-9 and TRBJ1-1; 7 bases align to TRBD1. In germline, CDR1 is SEHNR, CDR2 FQNEAQ (reference sequence). The CDR3 extends over 15 amino acids. V trimming: 3 bases; J trimming: 1 base; junction bases outside the gene matches: 5. The CDR3 coding sequence is TGTGCCAGCAGCTTCACAGGGGCTCCGAACACTGAAGCTTTCTTT. The encoded protein is CASSFTGAPNTEAFF.

In this sample, this clone turned up a few times. The V and J genes are TRBV28 and TRBJ2-7; maybe TRBD1 (6 bases). In germline, CDR1 is MDHEN, CDR2 SYDVKM. V dropped 6 bases and J dropped 0 bases, with 9 bases sitting between them. CDR3 length equals 13 residues. CDR3 bases: TGTGCCAGCAGACCGGACAGCTCCTACGAGCAGTACTTC. This encodes CASRPDSSYEQYF.

The chain joins TRBV7-9 to TRBJ1-2, with D unresolved. The CDR3 length is 13 residues. Germline V CDR1 and CDR2: SEHNR, FQNEAQ (reference sequence). The V and J ends lost 6 bases and 5 bases respectively, with 13 bases between them. CDR3 sequence: CASSKTDEYGYTF. The CDR3 nucleotides are TGTGCCAGCAGTAAAACCGATGAATATGGCTACACCTTC.

The chain couples TRBV28 to TRBJ1-1; D perhaps matches TRBD1 (5 bases). Germline CDR1 MDHEN, CDR2 SYDVKM. CDR3 size: 19 residues. Trimming cost V 5 bases and J 2 bases, with 27 bases left between them. CDR3 nucleotide sequence: TGTGCCAGCAGTACCCCCGCTGGGGCGGTGGATGCTCTCAACACTGAAGCTTTCTTT. Translated: CASSTPAGAVDALNTEAFF. The entire variable domain, with the rest obtained from reference TRBV28 and TRBJ1-1, is as follows: DVKVTQSSRYLVKRTGEKVFLECVQDMDHENMFWYRQDPGLGLRLIYFSYDVKMKEKGDIPEGYSVSREKKERFSLILESASTNQTSMYLCASSTPAGAVDALNTEAFFGQGTRLTVV.

The chain has TRBV28 and TRBJ1-1; D is uncertain. V was clipped by 5 bases and J by 0 bases, with 10 bases between them. The CDR3 consists of 14 residues. Germline assignment: CDR1 MDHEN and CDR2 SYDVKM. Here the CDR3 DNA reads TGTGCCAGCAGTACACAAGTCATGAACACTGAAGCTTTCTTT. Protein sequence: CASSTQVMNTEAFF.

The rearrangement links TRBV5-1 to TRBJ1-2; the match to TRBD1 covers 7 bases. Germline V lookup: CDR1 SGHRS, CDR2 YFSETQ. This CDR3 spans 15 amino acids. With V trimmed by 2 bases and J by 0 bases, 4 bases remained unmatched. CDR3 residues: CASSLSGTANYGYTF. In DNA form, the CDR3 reads TGCGCCAGCAGCTTATCCGGGACAGCTAACTATGGCTACACCTTC.

By share of the sample, this clone is medium-sized. The V call is TRBV11-2, the J call TRBJ1-2; maybe TRBD1 (6 bases). The V and J ends lost 6 bases and 1 base respectively, with 18 bases between them. In germline, CDR1 is SGHAT, CDR2 FQNNGV. The CDR3 covers 16 residues. The CDR3 here is CASRAHTGPLNYGYTF. In DNA, the CDR3 is TGTGCCAGCAGGGCCCATACAGGGCCCCTTAACTATGGCTACACCTTC.